These T cell receptor beta chains were read from a single sample in a study of blood T cell repertoires in COVID-19. The assay was immunoSEQ multiplex PCR, and TCRdb's table has in-frame clones only and misses some. The table has about 150,000 clones, approximately 80% seen once. Sequencing used peripheral blood. The source is a woman aged 50 to 60 with acute or convalescent COVID-19. The CDR3 runs from the conserved cysteine through the conserved F or W. Rows may omit the clone size; those that give it use once, few, many or a size class.

clone size	J gene	V gene	CDR3 protein
-	TRBJ1-2	TRBV6-5	CASSWDSPNYGYTF
once	TRBJ1-3	TRBV5-1	CASSFDSVSGNTIYF
-	TRBJ2-5	TRBV6-2/TRBV6-3	CASSPPGASGETQYF
-	TRBJ1-3	TRBV19	CASTPGTGWNTIYF
few	TRBJ2-7	TRBV6-2/TRBV6-3	CASSSMTETYEQYF
-	TRBJ2-7	TRBV4-2	CASSQTPGQGGYEQYF
-	TRBJ1-5	TRBV4-3	CASSQDYGTGGPDQPQHF
-	TRBJ2-1	TRBV7-2	CASSVSGLLFNEQFF
-	TRBJ1-1	TRBV30	CAWSVLGGWEAFF
-	TRBJ2-3	TRBV5-1	CASSLEQTDTQYF